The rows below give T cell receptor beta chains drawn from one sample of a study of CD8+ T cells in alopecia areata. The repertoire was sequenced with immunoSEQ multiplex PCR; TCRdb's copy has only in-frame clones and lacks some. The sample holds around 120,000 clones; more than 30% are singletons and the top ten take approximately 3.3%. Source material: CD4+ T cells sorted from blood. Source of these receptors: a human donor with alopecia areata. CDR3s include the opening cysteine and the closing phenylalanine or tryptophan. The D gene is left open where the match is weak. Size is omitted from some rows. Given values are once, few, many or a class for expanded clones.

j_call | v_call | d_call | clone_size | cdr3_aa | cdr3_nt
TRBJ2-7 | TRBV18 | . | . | CASSPPGVGEQYF | TGTGCCAGCTCACCCCCAGGGGTCGGGGAGCAGTACTTC
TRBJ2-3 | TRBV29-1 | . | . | CSVDTTRDTQYF | TGCAGCGTTGATACTACCCGAGATACGCAGTATTTT
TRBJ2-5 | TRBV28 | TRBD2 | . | CASSPTGTSGIETQYF | TGTGCCAGCAGCCCTACCGGGACTAGCGGGATTGAGACCCAGTACTTC
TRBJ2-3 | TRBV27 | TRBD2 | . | CASSSIGGGQDTQYF | TGTGCCAGCAGTTCCATTGGGGGAGGGCAAGATACGCAGTATTTT
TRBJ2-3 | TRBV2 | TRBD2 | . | CASIRSGLALDTQYF | TGTGCCAGCATCAGGTCGGGACTAGCTCTGGATACGCAGTATTTT
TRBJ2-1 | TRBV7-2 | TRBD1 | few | CASSLGQGGYNEQFF | TGTGCCAGCAGCTTAGGACAGGGGGGATACAATGAGCAGTTCTTC
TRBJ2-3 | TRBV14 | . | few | CASSQDRDFLSTDTQYF | TGTGCCAGCAGCCAAGATCGGGACTTTTTAAGCACAGATACGCAGTATTTT
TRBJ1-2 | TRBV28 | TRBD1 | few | CASSFWDREFGGYTF | TGTGCCAGCAGTTTCTGGGACAGGGAGTTCGGTGGCTACACCTTC
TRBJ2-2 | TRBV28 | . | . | CASSLKTGELFF | TGTGCCAGCAGTTTGAAGACCGGGGAGCTGTTTTTT
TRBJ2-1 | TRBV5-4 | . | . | CASSKTEVSEQFF | TGTGCCAGCAGCAAGACGGAAGTGAGTGAGCAGTTCTTC
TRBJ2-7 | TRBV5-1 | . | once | CASSLGYYEQYF | TGCGCCAGCAGCTTGGGTTACTACGAGCAGTACTTC
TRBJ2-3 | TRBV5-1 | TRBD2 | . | CASSSWGLAFSTDTQYF | TGCGCCAGCAGCTCCTGGGGACTAGCGTTTTCCACAGATACGCAGTATTTT
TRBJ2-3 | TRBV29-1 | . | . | CSVVIHSTDTQYF | TGCAGCGTTGTAATACATAGCACAGATACGCAGTATTTT
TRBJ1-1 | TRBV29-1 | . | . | CSVRGQPGDTEAFF | TGCAGCGTCCGGGGCCAACCAGGGGACACTGAAGCTTTCTTT
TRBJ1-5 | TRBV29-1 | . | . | CSVAGGWNQPQHF | TGCAGCGTTGCGGGGGGCTGGAATCAGCCCCAGCATTTT
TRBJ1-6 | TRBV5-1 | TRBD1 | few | CASSLDRGASPLHF | TGCGCCAGCAGCTTGGACAGGGGGGCGTCACCCCTCCACTTT
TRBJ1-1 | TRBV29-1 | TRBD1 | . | CSTGQENTEAFF | TGCAGCACTGGACAGGAGAACACTGAAGCTTTCTTT
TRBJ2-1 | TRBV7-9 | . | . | CASRDGTPGYNEQFF | TGTGCCAGCAGGGACGGGACTCCCGGCTACAATGAGCAGTTCTTC
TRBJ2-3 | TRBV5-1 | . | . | CASSSGAPDTQYF | TGCGCCAGCAGCTCGGGAGCGCCGGATACGCAGTATTTT
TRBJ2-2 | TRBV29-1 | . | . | CSGAYTGELFF | TGCAGCGGAGCATACACCGGGGAGCTGTTTTTT
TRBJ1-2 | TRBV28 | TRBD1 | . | CASSTTGTYGYTF | TGTGCCAGCAGCACGACAGGGACCTATGGCTACACCTTC
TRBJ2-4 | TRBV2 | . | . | CASSVEGAKNIQYF | TGTGCCAGCAGTGTTGAAGGAGCTAAAAACATTCAGTACTTC
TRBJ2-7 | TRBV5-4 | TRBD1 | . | CASSLGGTGLHEQYF | TGTGCCAGCAGTCTCGGGGGGACAGGGCTCCACGAGCAGTACTTC
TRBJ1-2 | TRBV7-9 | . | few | CASSQAPYGYTF | TGTGCCAGCAGCCAGGCCCCCTATGGCTACACCTTC